What follows describes a single TCR beta chain. Its target is unknown. These donors were members of the roughly 120-subject validation cohort, a group separate from the approximately 670-subject first cohort. This sample stems from a study of cytomegalovirus exposure and HLA in healthy donors. Study at large: A subsequent analysis stated that the 100 to 150 validation repertoires were run on the same platform as the roughly 670 first-cohort repertoires.

This table comes from immunoSEQ multiplex PCR, and its TCRdb copy is limited to in-frame clones, with some not included. The data show about 65,000 clones, approximately 90% seen once. This CDR3 contains 16 residues. The V end lost 3 bases, the J end lost 8 bases, and 22 bases lay between the germline ends. The germline gives CDR1 ENHRY, CDR2 SYGVKD. Notes on the study in general: Researchers counted around 180 TCR beta chains as cytomegalovirus-associated. The authors confirmed in vitro that a few CMV-associated chains were specific for CMV antigens.

The sample consisted of PBMCs. The sequence was obtained from a woman aged 18-29 years in good health and CMV-seronegative. The V call is TRBV10-3, the J call TRBJ1-2; TRBD1 might be the D (5 bases). CDR3 in DNA: TGTGCCATCAGTGATTTTGCCGGGACTGAATCGAGCGGCTACACCTTC. This encodes CAISDFAGTESSGYTF.